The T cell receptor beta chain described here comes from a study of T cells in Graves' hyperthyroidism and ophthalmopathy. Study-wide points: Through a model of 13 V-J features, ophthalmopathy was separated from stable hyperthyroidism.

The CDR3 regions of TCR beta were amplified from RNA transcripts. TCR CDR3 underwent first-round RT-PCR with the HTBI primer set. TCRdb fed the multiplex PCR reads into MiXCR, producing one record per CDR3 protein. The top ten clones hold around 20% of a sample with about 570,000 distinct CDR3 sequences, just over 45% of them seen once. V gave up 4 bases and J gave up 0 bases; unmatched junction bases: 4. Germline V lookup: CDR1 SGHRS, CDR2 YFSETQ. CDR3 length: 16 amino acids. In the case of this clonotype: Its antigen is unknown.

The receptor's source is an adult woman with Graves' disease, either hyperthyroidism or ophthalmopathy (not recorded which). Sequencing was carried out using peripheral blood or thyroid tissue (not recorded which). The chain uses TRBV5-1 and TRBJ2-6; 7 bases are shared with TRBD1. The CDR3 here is CASSRDSVSGANVLTF. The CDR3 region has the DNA TGCGCCAGCAGCCGGGACAGTGTCTCTGGGGCCAACGTCCTGACTTTC.